This T cell receptor beta chain comes out of a study of T cells after yellow fever vaccination. Germline V gives CDR1 SGHTA, CDR2 FQGNSA. Trimming cost V 8 bases and J 3 bases, with 17 bases left between them. The CDR3 is made up of 16 amino acids. Study outcomes and limitations: Weaker overall, the secondary response nonetheless peaked faster (day 5 versus 15).

This clonotype was seen at least ten times. TCRdb called the 5' RACE reads again in MiXCR, with one record for every CDR3 protein. The sample gives 12,000 to 15,000 distinct CDR3 sequences, approximately 6.8% of which show up once; 1.5% to 2% is in the top ten. The chain carries TRBV7-2 and TRBJ2-6; the D gene is possibly TRBD1 (5 bases). This specimen consisted of PBMCs, either bulk or a sorted T-cell subset (CD4+, CD8+, memory, or dextramer-sorted; not recorded which), obtained on the day of the yellow fever booster vaccination. The receptor was isolated from a man aged 18-30 years who received the YFV17D yellow fever vaccine. The DNA of the CDR3 is TGTGCCAGCCGCCAAAAAAGGGGAAGTGGGGCCAACGTCCTGACTTTC. Translating it yields CASRQKRGSGANVLTF.